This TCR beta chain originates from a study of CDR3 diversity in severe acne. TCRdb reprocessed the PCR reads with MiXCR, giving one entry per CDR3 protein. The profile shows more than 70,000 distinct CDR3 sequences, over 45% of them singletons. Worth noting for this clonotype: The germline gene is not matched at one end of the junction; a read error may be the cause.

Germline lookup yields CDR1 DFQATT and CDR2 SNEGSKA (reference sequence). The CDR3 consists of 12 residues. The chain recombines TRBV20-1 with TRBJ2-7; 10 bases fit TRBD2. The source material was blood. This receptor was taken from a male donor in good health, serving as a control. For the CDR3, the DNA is TGCAGTACTAGCGGGGTATCCTACGAGCAGTACTTC. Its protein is CSTSGVSYEQYF.